A single sample is the source of the 6 T cell receptor beta chains below, sequenced in a study of blood T cell repertoires in COVID-19. Profiling relied on immunoSEQ multiplex PCR, and the TCRdb table lists in-frame clones only, not all of them. The sample has 120,000 to 150,000 clones, approximately 87% seen once. Specimen: peripheral blood. The receptors were sampled from a woman in her fifties or sixties with active or convalescent COVID-19.

The rearrangement joins TRBV7-9 to TRBJ2-7, with 9 bases lining up with TRBD1. After removal of 8 bases from V and 0 bases from J, the junction contained 11 bases not matched to a gene. In germline, CDR1 is SEHNR, CDR2 FQNEAQ (reference sequence). This CDR3 has 16 amino acids. CDR3 in DNA: TGTGCCAGCCGGGGCATCGTGGGACAGGGCTCCTACGAGCAGTACTTC. This translates into CASRGIVGQGSYEQYF.

The chain joins TRBV30 to TRBJ1-1, with TRBD1 identical over 7 bases. The CDR3 runs 12 residues. Trimming removed 0 bases from V and 7 bases from J; junction bases left unmatched: 2. In germline, CDR1 is GTSNPN, CDR2 SVGIG (reference sequence). Here the CDR3 reads CAWSVRTGEAFF. CDR3 in DNA: TGTGCCTGGAGTGTCCGGACAGGTGAAGCTTTCTTT.

This chain links TRBV6-2 or TRBV6-3 with TRBJ2-3; 10 bases match TRBD2. Per the germline V gene, CDR1 is MNHEY and CDR2 is SVGEGT. The CDR3 contains 17 residues. The V and J ends lost 6 bases and 2 bases, in that order; junction bases with no gene match: 11. The CDR3 spells CASSYSRAGGPTDTQYF. CDR3 coding DNA: TGTGCCAGCAGCTATTCCCGAGCGGGGGGGCCCACAGATACGCAGTATTTT.

This clone was observed a few times. This rearrangement joins TRBV4-1 to TRBJ1-5; tentative D call: TRBD1 (6 bases). CDR3 length: 13 residues. V was cut by 4 bases and J by 6 bases, with 10 bases left in between. Germline assignment: CDR1 MGHRA and CDR2 YSYEKL. CDR3 region: CASSPRTAQPQHF. CDR3 DNA sequence: TGCGCCAGCAGCCCTAGGACAGCTCAGCCCCAGCATTTT.

The V call is TRBV5-4, the J call TRBJ2-3; 11 bases align to TRBD2. V was pared by 2 bases and J by 5 bases, with 10 bases of the junction left unmatched. This CDR3 is 17 amino acids long. CDR1 is SGHNT, CDR2 YYREEE, per germline (reference sequence). In DNA, the CDR3 is TGTGCCAGCAGCTTCAGGTTTAGCGGGGGGGCGTTAGATACGCAGTATTTT. This gives the protein CASSFRFSGGALDTQYF.

In this sample, this clone turned up once. V gene TRBV19 combines with J gene TRBJ2-1; 7 bases are a match to TRBD1. Losses at the gene ends were 6 bases for V and 4 bases for J; bases not matched to a gene: 15. Germline V CDR1 and CDR2: LNHDA, SQIVND (reference sequence). This CDR3 spans 17 amino acids. CDR3 coding DNA: TGTGCCAGTAGCGGTACCGTAGGGACAGCCTCTTACAATGAGCAGTTCTTC. It is translated as CASSGTVGTASYNEQFF.